This TCR beta chain was recovered during a study of blood T cell repertoires in COVID-19. As for the study in general: PBMCs, B-cell-depleted T cells, or T cells provided the cDNA or gDNA that made up the material.

Authors' data handling: Reference gene primer amplification yielded estimated nucleated cell counts. The repertoire was sequenced with immunoSEQ multiplex PCR; TCRdb's copy has only in-frame clones and lacks some. V and J calls and clone size come straight from that table; D and trimming were deduced from the DNA. In the table there are 190,000 or so clones, more than 75% of which are singletons. The germline V gene has CDR1 KGHSH and CDR2 LQKENI. This CDR3 contains 13 residues. Deletions cut 6 bases from V and 5 bases from J, with 14 bases between. This chain joins TRBV18 and TRBJ2-7; D ambiguous. The sample consisted of peripheral blood. The origin of this receptor is a woman between 18 and 29 years old who had recovered from COVID-19. CDR3 loop: CASSPGRSHEQYV. The CDR3 DNA is TGTGCCAGCTCTCCCGGCAGGTCCCACGAGCAGTACGTC.